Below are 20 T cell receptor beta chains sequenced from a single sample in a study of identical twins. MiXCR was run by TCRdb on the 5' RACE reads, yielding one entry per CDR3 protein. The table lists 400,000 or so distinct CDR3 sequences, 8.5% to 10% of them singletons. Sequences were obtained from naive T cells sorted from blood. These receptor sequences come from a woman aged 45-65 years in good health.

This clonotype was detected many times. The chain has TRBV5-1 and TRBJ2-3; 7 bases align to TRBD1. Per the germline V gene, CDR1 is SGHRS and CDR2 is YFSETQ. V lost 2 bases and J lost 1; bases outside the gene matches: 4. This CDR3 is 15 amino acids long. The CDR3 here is CASSFGTDRTDTQYF. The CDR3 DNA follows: TGCGCCAGCAGCTTCGGGACAGACCGCACAGATACGCAGTATTTT.

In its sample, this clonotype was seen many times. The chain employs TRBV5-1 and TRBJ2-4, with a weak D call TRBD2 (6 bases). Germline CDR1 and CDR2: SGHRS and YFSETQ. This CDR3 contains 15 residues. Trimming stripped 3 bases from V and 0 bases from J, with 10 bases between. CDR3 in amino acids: CASSSPGVAKNIQYF. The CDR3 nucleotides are TGCGCCAGCAGCTCGCCGGGGGTAGCCAAAAACATTCAGTACTTC.

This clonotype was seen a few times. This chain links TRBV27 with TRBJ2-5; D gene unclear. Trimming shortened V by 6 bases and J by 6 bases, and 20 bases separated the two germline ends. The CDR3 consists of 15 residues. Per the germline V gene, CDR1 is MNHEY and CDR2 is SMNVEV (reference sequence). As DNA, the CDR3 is TGTGCCAGCAGCCAATTACCTGGCAGCCAGCAGACCCAGTACTTC. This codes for CASSQLPGSQQTQYF.

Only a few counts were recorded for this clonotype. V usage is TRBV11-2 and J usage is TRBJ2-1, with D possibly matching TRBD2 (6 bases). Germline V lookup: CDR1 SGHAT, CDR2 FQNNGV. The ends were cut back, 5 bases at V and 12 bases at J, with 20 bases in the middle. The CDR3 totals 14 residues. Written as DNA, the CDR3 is TGTGCCAGCAGCAACACCCAGGAGGGACCGTGGCAGTTCTTC. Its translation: CASSNTQEGPWQFF. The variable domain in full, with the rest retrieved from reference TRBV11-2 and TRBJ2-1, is EAGVAQSPRYKIIEKRQSVAFWCNPISGHATLYWYQQILGQGPKLLIQFQNNGVVDDSQLPKDRFSAERLKGVDSTLKIQPAKLEDSAVYLCASSNTQEGPWQFFGPGTRLTVL.

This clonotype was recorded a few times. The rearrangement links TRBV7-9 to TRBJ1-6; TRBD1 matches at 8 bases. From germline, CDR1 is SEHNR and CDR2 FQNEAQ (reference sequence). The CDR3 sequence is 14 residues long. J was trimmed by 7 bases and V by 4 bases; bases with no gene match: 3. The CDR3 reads CASSSTGGNSPLHF. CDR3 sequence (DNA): TGTGCCAGCAGCTCTACAGGGGGGAATTCACCCCTCCACTTT.

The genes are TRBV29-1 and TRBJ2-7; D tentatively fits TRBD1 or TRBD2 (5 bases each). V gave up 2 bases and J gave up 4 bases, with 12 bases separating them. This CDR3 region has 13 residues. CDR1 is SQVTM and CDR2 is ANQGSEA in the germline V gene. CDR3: CSVEPFGAYEQYF. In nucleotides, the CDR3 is TGCAGCGTTGAACCTTTCGGGGCTTACGAGCAGTACTTC.

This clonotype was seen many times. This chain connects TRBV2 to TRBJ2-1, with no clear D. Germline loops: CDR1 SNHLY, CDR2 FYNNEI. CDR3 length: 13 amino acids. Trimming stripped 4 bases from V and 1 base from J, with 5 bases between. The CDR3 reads CASSVLSYNEQFF. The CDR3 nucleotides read TGTGCCAGCAGTGTACTATCCTACAATGAGCAGTTCTTC.

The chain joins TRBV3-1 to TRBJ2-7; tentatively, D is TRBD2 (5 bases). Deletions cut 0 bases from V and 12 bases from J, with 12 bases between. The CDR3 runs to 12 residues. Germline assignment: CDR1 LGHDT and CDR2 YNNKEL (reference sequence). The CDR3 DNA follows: TGTGCCAGCAGCCAAGATCCCTCCGGGGTGTACTTC. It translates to CASSQDPSGVYF.

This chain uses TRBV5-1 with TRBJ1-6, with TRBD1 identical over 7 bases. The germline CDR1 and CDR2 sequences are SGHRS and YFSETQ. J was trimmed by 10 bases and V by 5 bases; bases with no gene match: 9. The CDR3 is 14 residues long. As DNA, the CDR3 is TGCGCCAGCAGTTCAAACAGGGGAACGTCACCCCTCCACTTT. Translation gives CASSSNRGTSPLHF.

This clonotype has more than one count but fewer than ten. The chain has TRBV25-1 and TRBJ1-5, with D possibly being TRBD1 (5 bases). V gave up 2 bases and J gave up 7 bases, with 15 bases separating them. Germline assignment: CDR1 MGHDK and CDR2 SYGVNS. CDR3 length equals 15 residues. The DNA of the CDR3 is TGTGCCAGCAGTGAAAGTCCGGGGGAGGGACAGCCCCAGCATTTT. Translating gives CASSESPGEGQPQHF.

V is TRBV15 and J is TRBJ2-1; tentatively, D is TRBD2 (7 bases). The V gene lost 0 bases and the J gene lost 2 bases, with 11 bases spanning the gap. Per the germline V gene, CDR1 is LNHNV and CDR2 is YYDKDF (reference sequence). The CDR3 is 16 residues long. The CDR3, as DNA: TGTGCCACCAGCAGAGACTGGGGGGGCACCTACAATGAGCAGTTCTTC. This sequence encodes CATSRDWGGTYNEQFF.

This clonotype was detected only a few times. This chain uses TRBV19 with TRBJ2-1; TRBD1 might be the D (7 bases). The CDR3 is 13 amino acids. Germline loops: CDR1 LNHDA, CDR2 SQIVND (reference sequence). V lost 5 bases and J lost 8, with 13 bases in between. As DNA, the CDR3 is TGTGCCAGTAGTGCGGGACAGTACGATGAGCAGTTCTTC. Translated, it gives CASSAGQYDEQFF.

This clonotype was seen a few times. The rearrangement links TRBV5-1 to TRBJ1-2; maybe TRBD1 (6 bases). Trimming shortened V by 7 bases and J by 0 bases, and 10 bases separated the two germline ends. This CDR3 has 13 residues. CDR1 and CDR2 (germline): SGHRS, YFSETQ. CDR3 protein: CASGQYANYGYTF. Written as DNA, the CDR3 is TGCGCCAGCGGACAGTACGCTAACTATGGCTACACCTTC.

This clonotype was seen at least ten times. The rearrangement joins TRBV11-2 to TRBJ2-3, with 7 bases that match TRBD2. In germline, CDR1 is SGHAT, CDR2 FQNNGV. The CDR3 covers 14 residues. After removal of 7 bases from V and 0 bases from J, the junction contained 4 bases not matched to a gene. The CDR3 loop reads CASTLSGSTDTQYF. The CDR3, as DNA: TGTGCCAGCACCCTTAGCGGGAGCACAGATACGCAGTATTTT.

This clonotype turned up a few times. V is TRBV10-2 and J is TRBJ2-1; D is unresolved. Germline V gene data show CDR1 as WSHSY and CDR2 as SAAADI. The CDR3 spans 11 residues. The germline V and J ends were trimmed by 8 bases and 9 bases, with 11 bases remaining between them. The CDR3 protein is CASGTAVEQFF. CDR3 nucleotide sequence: TGCGCCAGCGGAACGGCCGTTGAGCAGTTCTTC.

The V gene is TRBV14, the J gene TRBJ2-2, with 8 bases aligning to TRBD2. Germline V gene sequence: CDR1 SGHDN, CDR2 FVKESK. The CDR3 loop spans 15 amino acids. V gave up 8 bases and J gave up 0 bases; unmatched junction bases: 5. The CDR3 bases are TGTGCCAGCGCTCAGCGGGGGACGAACACCGGGGAGCTGTTTTTT. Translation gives CASAQRGTNTGELFF.

DNA of the CDR3: TGTGCCAGCAGTTACTCAGTACTAGGCAACGAGCAGTACTTC. This gives the protein CASSYSVLGNEQYF. V is TRBV6-5 and J is TRBJ2-7; TRBD2 is a possible D gene (5 bases). Germline CDR1 and CDR2: MNHEY and SVGAGI. The CDR3 contains 14 residues. Trimming removed 0 bases at V and 5 bases at J, with 11 bases between.

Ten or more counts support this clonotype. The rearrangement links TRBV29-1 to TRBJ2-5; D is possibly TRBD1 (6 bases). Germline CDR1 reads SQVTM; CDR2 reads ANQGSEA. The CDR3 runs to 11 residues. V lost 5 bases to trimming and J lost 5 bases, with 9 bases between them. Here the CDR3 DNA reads TGCAGCGTTAGAAGGGGGGAGACCCAGTACTTC. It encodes CSVRRGETQYF.

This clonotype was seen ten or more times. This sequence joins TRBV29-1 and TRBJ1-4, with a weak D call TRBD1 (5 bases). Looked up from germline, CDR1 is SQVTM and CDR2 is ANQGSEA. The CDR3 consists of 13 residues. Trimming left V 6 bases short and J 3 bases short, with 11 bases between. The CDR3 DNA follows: TGCAGCGTGGGGGTGGCGGCTAATGAAAAACTGTTTTTT. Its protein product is CSVGVAANEKLFF.

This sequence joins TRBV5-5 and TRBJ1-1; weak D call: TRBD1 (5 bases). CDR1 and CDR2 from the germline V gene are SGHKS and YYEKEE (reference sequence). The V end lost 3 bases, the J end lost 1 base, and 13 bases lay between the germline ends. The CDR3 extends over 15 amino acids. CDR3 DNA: TGTGCCAGCAGCTCCCAGGGTCCTGCGAACACTGAAGCTTTCTTT. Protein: CASSSQGPANTEAFF.